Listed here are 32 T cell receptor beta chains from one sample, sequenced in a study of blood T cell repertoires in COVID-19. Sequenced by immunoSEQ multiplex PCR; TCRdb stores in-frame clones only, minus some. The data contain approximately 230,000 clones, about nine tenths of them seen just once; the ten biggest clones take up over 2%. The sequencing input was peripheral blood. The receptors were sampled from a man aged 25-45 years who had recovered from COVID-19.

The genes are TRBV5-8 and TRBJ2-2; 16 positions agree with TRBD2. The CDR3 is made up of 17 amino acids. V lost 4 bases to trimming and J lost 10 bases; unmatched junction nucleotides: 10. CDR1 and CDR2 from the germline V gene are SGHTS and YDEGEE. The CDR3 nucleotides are TGTGCCAGCAGCCTCACCGGGACTAGCGGGGGGGCCGTGGAGCTGTTTTTT. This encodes CASSLTGTSGGAVELFF.

The CDR3, as DNA: TGTGCCAGCTCACCACGAGGACAGGTGGCTAACTATGGCTACACCTTC. Translating gives CASSPRGQVANYGYTF. This chain joins TRBV18 and TRBJ1-2, with 7 bases fitting TRBD1. The germline gives CDR1 KGHSH, CDR2 LQKENI. Trimming at V came to 1 base and at J to 0 bases, leaving 5 bases not matched to a gene. CDR3 size: 16 residues.

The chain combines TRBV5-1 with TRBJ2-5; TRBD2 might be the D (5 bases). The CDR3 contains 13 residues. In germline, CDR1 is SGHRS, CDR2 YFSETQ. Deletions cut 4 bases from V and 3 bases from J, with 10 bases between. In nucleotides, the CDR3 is TGCGCCAGCAGCGATCTAGCTGAAGAGACCCAGTACTTC. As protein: CASSDLAEETQYF. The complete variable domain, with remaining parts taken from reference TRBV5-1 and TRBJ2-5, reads KAGVTQTPRYLIKTRGQQVTLSCSPISGHRSVSWYQQTPGQGLQFLFEYFSETQRNKGNFPGRFSGRQFSNSRSEMNVSTLELGDSALYLCASSDLAEETQYFGPGTRLLVL.

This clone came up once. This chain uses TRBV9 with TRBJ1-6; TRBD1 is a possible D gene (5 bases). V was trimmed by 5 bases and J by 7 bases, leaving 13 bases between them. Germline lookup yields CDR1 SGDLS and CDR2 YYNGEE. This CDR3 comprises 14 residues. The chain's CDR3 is CASSRQGMNSPLHF. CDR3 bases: TGTGCCAGCAGTCGCCAGGGTATGAATTCACCCCTCCACTTT.

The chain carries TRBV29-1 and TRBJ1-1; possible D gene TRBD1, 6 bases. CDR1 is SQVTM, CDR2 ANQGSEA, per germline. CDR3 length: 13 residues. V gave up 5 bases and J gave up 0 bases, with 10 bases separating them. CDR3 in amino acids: CSVIRDMNTEAFF. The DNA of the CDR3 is TGCAGCGTTATCCGGGACATGAACACTGAAGCTTTCTTT.

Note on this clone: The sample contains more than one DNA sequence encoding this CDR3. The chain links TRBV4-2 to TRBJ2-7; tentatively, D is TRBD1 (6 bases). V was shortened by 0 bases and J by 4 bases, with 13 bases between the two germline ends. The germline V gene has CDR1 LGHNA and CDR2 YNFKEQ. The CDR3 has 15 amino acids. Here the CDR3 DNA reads TGTGCCAGCAGCCAAGATAGGGCAGGGGCTTACGAGCAGTACTTC. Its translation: CASSQDRAGAYEQYF.

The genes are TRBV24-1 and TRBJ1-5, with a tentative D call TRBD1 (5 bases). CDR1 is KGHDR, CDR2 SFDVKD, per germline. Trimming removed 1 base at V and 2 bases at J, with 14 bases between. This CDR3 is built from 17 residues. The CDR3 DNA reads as TGTGCCACCAGTGATTTTTACAGGCGCCGAGGCAATCAGCCCCAGCATTTT. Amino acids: CATSDFYRRRGNQPQHF.

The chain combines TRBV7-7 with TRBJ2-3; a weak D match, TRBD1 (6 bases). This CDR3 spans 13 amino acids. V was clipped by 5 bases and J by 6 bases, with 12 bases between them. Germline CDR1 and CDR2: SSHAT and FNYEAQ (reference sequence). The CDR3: CASSHRDLDTQYF. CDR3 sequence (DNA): TGTGCCAGCAGCCACAGGGATTTGGATACGCAGTATTTT.

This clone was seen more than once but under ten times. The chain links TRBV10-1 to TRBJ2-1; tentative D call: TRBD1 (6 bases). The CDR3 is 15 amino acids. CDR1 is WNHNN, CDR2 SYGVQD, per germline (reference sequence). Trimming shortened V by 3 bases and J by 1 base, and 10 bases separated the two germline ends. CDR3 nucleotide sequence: TGCGCCAGCAGTGAAGGCCAGGGGTCCTACAATGAGCAGTTCTTC. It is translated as CASSEGQGSYNEQFF.

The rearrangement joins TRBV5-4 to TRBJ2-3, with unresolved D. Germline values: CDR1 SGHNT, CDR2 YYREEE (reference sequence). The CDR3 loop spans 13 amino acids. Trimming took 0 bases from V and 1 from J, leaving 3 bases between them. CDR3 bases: TGTGCCAGCAGCTTGGCGGGCACAGATACGCAGTATTTT. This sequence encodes CASSLAGTDTQYF.

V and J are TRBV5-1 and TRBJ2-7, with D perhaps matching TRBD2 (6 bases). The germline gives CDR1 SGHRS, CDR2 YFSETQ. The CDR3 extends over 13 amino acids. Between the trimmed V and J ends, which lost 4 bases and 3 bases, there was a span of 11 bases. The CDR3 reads CASSTYSGYEQYF. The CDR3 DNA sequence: TGCGCCAGCAGCACCTATAGCGGCTACGAGCAGTACTTC.

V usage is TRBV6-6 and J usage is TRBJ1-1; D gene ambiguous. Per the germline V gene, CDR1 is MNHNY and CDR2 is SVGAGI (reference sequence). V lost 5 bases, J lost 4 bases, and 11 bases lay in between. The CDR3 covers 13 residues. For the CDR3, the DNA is TGTGCCAGCAGTGACCAGGTTTTCACTGAAGCTTTCTTT. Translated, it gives CASSDQVFTEAFF.

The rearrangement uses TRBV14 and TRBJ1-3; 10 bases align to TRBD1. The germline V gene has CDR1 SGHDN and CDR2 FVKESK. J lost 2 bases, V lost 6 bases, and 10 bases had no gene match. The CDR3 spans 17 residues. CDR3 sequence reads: CASRPFGQGETGNTIYF. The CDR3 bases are TGTGCCAGCAGACCCTTTGGACAGGGGGAGACTGGAAACACCATATATTTT.

The CDR3 sequence: CASSLHSGTSGGGEQFF. CDR3 bases: TGTGCCAGCAGCTTACATTCCGGGACTAGCGGGGGGGGAGAGCAGTTCTTC. The chain recombines TRBV11-2 with TRBJ2-1, with 16 bases that match TRBD2. The germline V gene has CDR1 SGHAT and CDR2 FQNNGV. Unmatched junction bases numbered 8, after V lost 2 bases and J lost 10 bases. The CDR3 runs 17 residues.

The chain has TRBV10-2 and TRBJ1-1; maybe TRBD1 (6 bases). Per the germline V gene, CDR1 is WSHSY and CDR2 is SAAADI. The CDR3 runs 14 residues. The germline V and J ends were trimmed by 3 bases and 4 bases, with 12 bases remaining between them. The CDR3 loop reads CASSDRGAGTEAFF. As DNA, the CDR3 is TGCGCCAGCAGTGACAGGGGCGCGGGCACTGAAGCTTTCTTT.

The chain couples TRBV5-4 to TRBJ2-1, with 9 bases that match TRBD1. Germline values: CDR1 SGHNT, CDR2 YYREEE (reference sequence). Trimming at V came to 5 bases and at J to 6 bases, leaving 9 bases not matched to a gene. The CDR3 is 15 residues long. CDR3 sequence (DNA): TGTGCCAGCAGGATACAGGGGGCAGGATCCAATGAGCAGTTCTTC. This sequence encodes CASRIQGAGSNEQFF.

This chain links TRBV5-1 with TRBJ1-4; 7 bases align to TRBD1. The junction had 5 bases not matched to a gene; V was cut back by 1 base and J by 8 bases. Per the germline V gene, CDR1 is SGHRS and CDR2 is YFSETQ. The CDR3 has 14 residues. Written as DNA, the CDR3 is TGCGCCAGCAGCTTGCGACAGGGCGACGAAAAACTGTTTTTT. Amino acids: CASSLRQGDEKLFF.

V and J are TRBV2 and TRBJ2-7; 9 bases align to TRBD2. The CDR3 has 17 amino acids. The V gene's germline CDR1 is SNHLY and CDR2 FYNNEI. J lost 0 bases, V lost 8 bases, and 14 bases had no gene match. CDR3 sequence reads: CASGVRTSAGRSYEQYF. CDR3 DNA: TGTGCCAGCGGAGTAAGGACTAGCGCGGGCCGCTCCTACGAGCAGTACTTC.

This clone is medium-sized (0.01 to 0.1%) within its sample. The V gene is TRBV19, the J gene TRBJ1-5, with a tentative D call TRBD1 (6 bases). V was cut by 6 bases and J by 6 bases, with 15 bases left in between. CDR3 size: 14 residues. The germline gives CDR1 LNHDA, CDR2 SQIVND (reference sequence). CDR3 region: CASSLQGRGQPQHF. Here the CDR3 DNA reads TGTGCCAGTAGCCTACAGGGACGGGGTCAGCCCCAGCATTTT.

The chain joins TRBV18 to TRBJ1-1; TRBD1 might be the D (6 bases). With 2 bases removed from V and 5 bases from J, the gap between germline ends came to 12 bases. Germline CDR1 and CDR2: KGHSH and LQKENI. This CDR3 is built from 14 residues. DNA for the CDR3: TGTGCCAGCTCACCAATTACAGGGAGTACTGAAGCTTTCTTT. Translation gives CASSPITGSTEAFF.

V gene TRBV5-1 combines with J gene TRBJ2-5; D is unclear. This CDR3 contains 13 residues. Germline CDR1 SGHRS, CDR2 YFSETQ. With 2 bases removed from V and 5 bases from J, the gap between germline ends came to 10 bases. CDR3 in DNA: TGCGCCAGCAGCTTTACCCCCCAGGAGACCCAGTACTTC. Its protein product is CASSFTPQETQYF.

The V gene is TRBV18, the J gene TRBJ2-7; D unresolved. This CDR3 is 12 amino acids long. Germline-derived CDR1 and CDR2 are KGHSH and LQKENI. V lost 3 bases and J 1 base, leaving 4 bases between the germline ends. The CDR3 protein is CASSPESYEQYF. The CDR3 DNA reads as TGTGCCAGCTCACCGGAGTCCTACGAGCAGTACTTC.

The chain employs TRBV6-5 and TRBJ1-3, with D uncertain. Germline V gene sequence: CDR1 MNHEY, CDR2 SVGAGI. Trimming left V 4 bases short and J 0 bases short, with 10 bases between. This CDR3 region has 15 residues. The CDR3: CASSSRQDSGNTIYF. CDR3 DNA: TGTGCCAGCAGTTCCCGCCAGGACTCTGGAAACACCATATATTTT.

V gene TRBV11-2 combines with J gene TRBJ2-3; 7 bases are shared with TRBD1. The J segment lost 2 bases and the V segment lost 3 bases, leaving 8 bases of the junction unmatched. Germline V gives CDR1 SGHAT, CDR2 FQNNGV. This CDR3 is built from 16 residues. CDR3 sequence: CASSFTGTAHTDTQYF. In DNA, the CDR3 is TGTGCCAGCAGCTTTACCGGGACAGCGCACACAGATACGCAGTATTTT.

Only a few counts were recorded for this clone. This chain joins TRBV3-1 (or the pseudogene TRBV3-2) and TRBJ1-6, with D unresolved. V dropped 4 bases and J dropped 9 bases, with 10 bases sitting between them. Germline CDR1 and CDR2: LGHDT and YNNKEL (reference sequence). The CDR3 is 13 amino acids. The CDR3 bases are TGTGCCAGCAGCCCACCAGGAACTTCACCCCTCCACTTT. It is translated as CASSPPGTSPLHF.

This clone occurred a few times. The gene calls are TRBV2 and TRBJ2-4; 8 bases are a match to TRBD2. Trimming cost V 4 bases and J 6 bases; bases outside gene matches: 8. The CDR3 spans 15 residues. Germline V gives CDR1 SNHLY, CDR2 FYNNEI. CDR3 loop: CASSGLGGELNIQYF. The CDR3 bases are TGTGCCAGCAGTGGGCTCGGGGGGGAGTTAAACATTCAGTACTTC.

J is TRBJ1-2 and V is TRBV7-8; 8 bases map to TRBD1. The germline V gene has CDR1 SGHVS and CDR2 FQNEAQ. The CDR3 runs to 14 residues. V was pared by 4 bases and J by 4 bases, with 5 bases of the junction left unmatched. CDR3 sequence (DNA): TGTGCCAGCAGCTCCGGGACAGGAACCTATGGCTACACCTTC. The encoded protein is CASSSGTGTYGYTF.

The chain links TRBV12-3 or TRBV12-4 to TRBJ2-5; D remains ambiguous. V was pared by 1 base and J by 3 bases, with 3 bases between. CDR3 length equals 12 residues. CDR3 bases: TGTGCCAGCAGTTTAGGTAAAGAGACCCAGTACTTC. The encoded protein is CASSLGKETQYF.

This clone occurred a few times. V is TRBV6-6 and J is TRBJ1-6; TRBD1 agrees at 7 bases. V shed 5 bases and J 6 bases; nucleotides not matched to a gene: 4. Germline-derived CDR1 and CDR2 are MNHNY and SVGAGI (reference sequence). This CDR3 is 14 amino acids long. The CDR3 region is CASSTQGTNSPLHF. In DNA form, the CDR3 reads TGTGCCAGCAGTACACAGGGGACTAATTCACCCCTCCACTTT.

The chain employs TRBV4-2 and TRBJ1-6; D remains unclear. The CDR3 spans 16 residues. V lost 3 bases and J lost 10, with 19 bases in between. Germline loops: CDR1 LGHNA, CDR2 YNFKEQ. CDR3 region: CASSHLGGQPLSPLHF. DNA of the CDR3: TGTGCCAGCAGCCACCTAGGAGGCCAACCCCTATCACCCCTCCACTTT.

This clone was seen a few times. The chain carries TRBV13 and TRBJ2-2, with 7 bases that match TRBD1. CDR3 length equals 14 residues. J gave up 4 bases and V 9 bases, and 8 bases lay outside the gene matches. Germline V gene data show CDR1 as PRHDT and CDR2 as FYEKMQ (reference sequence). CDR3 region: CASLPGQITGELFF. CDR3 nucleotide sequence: TGTGCCAGTCTGCCGGGACAGATCACCGGGGAGCTGTTTTTT.

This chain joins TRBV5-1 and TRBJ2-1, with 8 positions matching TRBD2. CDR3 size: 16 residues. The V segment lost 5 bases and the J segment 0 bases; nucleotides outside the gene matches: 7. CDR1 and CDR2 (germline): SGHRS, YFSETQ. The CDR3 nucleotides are TGCGCCAGCAGATTCATAGCGGGACGCTCCTACAATGAGCAGTTCTTC. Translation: CASRFIAGRSYNEQFF.